Presented here are 26 T cell receptor beta chains from one specimen sequenced in a study of cytomegalovirus exposure and HLA in healthy donors. TCRdb's table, derived via immunoSEQ multiplex PCR, lists solely in-frame clones and lacks some. The sample holds 150,000 to 200,000 clones; almost 85% are singletons and the top ten take roughly 10%. Sequences were obtained from PBMCs. These receptors all come from a man younger than 45 in good health and CMV-seropositive.

This clone was counted a single time. The CDR3 DNA reads TGTGCCAGCAGCGTACCAGGCCGGGGGGGCACAGATACGCAGTATTTT. It yields the protein CASSVPGRGGTDTQYF. The genes are TRBV9 and TRBJ2-3, with 7 bases that match TRBD2. The CDR3 runs 16 residues. CDR1 and CDR2 (germline): SGDLS, YYNGEE. Trimming cost V 1 base and J 1 base; bases outside gene matches: 6.

This chain connects TRBV5-1 to TRBJ2-3; 10 nucleotides line up with TRBD2. V was clipped by 4 bases and J by 8 bases; unmatched bases: 10. The CDR3 is 15 residues long. CDR1 is SGHRS and CDR2 is YFSETQ in the germline V gene. The CDR3 sequence is CASSIGTTSGVTQYF. The CDR3 DNA reads as TGCGCCAGCAGCATCGGGACTACTAGCGGGGTTACGCAGTATTTT.

The chain employs TRBV30 and TRBJ1-1; TRBD1 matches at 8 bases. Trimming cost V 5 bases and J 6 bases; bases outside gene matches: 5. The CDR3 spans 12 residues. CDR1 is GTSNPN, CDR2 SVGIG, per germline (reference sequence). The chain's CDR3 is CAWGQGTPEAFF. CDR3 DNA: TGTGCCTGGGGACAGGGTACCCCTGAAGCTTTCTTT.

The rearrangement joins TRBV19 to TRBJ1-5; D remains unclear. This CDR3 has 15 amino acids. Germline V gene data show CDR1 as LNHDA and CDR2 as SQIVND (reference sequence). V was shortened by 5 bases and J by 7 bases, with 18 bases between the two germline ends. In DNA form, the CDR3 reads TGTGCCAGTAGTCCAACCGGGAATTTAGGCCAGCCCCAGCATTTT. Translation: CASSPTGNLGQPQHF.

DNA for the CDR3: TGTGCCTGGATGGAGGGGCGACGGACCGGGGAGCTGTTTTTT. The encoded protein is CAWMEGRRTGELFF. The chain joins TRBV30 to TRBJ2-2, with a tentative D call TRBD2 (6 bases). V lost 4 bases and J 5 bases, leaving 14 bases between the germline ends. The CDR3 runs to 14 residues. The V gene's germline CDR1 is GTSNPN and CDR2 SVGIG (reference sequence).

This chain uses TRBV7-9 with TRBJ2-2; D remains unclear. The germline V and J ends were trimmed by 0 bases and 6 bases, with 11 bases remaining between them. This CDR3 region has 15 residues. Per the germline V gene, CDR1 is SEHNR and CDR2 is FQNEAQ (reference sequence). In DNA form, the CDR3 reads TGTGCCAGCAGCTTAGCGTATCGTTCTCCCGGGGAGCTGTTTTTT. Amino acid sequence: CASSLAYRSPGELFF.

V and J are TRBV18 and TRBJ2-7; a weak D match, TRBD1 (5 bases). V lost 3 bases and J 0 bases, leaving 9 bases between the germline ends. The CDR3 contains 14 residues. The germline CDR1 and CDR2 sequences are KGHSH and LQKENI. The DNA of the CDR3 is TGTGCCAGCTCACCCCAACAGGACTCCTACGAGCAGTACTTC. It is translated as CASSPQQDSYEQYF.

The genes are TRBV19 and TRBJ2-5; the D gene is possibly TRBD2 (5 bases). The CDR3 totals 11 residues. V was shortened by 3 bases and J by 7 bases, with 6 bases between the two germline ends. The germline gives CDR1 LNHDA, CDR2 SQIVND (reference sequence). Here the CDR3 DNA reads TGTGCCAGTAGTATCGAGGGGACCCAGTACTTC. This translates into CASSIEGTQYF.

This clone was recorded once. This chain connects TRBV7-2 to TRBJ2-7, with 11 positions matching TRBD2. The J segment lost 2 bases and the V segment lost 1 base, leaving 4 bases of the junction unmatched. Germline CDR1 and CDR2: SGHTA and FQGNSA. The CDR3 extends over 16 amino acids. DNA for the CDR3: TGTGCCAGCAGCTTAGATCCGGGACTAGCGGCCTACGAGCAGTACTTC. Translating gives CASSLDPGLAAYEQYF.

The chain has TRBV7-3 and TRBJ1-1; D is undetermined. V lost 2 bases and J lost 2, with 9 bases in between. This CDR3 spans 14 amino acids. Germline CDR1 and CDR2: SGHTA and FQGTGA. The CDR3 spells CASSLHGGNTEAFF. For the CDR3, the DNA is TGTGCCAGCAGCTTACACGGCGGTAACACTGAAGCTTTCTTT.

V is TRBV15 and J is TRBJ2-3, with 8 bases matching TRBD2. V was pared by 0 bases and J by 2 bases, with 1 base of the junction left unmatched. The length of the CDR3 is 15 residues. From germline, CDR1 is LNHNV and CDR2 YYDKDF (reference sequence). The CDR3 region is CATSRETSDTDTQYF. The CDR3 DNA sequence: TGTGCCACCAGCAGAGAGACTAGCGACACAGATACGCAGTATTTT.

The chain couples TRBV5-5 to TRBJ1-2; TRBD1 aligns across 7 bases. CDR3 length: 13 residues. Germline CDR1 is SGHKS and CDR2 is YYEKEE (reference sequence). V lost 4 bases, J lost 4 bases, and 4 bases stayed unmatched. In DNA, the CDR3 is TGTGCCAGCAGCCACAGGGGAGGCTATGGCTACACCTTC. Its translation: CASSHRGGYGYTF.

The chain couples TRBV29-1 to TRBJ1-1, with D maybe TRBD1 (5 bases). CDR3 size: 12 residues. The V gene lost 4 bases and the J gene lost 6 bases, with 12 bases spanning the gap. CDR1 and CDR2 from the germline V gene are SQVTM and ANQGSEA. The CDR3 coding sequence is TGCAGCGTTGGGCAGGGCGGACCTGAAGCTTTCTTT. Translation: CSVGQGGPEAFF. Complete variable domain (other parts from reference TRBV29-1 and TRBJ1-1): SAVISQKPSRDICQRGTSLTIQCQVDSQVTMMFWYRQQPGQSLTLIATANQGSEATYESGFVIDKFPISRPNLTFSTLTVSNMSPEDSSIYLCSVGQGGPEAFFGQGTRLTVV.

V usage is TRBV19 and J usage is TRBJ2-6; D gene ambiguous. This CDR3 comprises 19 residues. V lost 0 bases, J lost 0 bases, and 15 bases lay in between. The germline CDR1 and CDR2 sequences are LNHDA and SQIVND (reference sequence). CDR3 sequence (DNA): TGTGCCAGTAGTATAGATGGTTCTACCTTTAGCTCTGGGGCCAACGTCCTGACTTTC. It is translated as CASSIDGSTFSSGANVLTF.

CDR3 sequence reads: CASSLGAGSYNEQFF. Here the CDR3 DNA reads TGTGCCAGCAGCTTAGGGGCAGGGTCCTACAATGAGCAGTTCTTC. The chain carries TRBV11-3 and TRBJ2-1; tentatively, D is TRBD1 (5 bases). Germline CDR1 is SGHNT and CDR2 is YENEEA. V dropped 1 base and J dropped 1 base, with 8 bases sitting between them. CDR3 length: 15 amino acids.

The chain uses TRBV9 and TRBJ2-1, with D perhaps matching TRBD2 (6 bases). Per the germline V gene, CDR1 is SGDLS and CDR2 is YYNGEE. CDR3 length: 16 residues. Trimming removed 3 bases at V and 0 bases at J, with 13 bases between. CDR3 loop: CASSGRNGSSYNEQFF. The DNA of the CDR3 is TGTGCCAGCAGCGGTAGAAACGGGAGCTCCTACAATGAGCAGTTCTTC.

The chain combines TRBV9 with TRBJ1-1, with no clear D. The CDR3 covers 14 residues. In germline, CDR1 is SGDLS, CDR2 YYNGEE. The ends were cut back, 0 bases at V and 1 base at J, with 7 bases in the middle. The CDR3 spells CASSVESGNTEAFF. Written as DNA, the CDR3 is TGTGCCAGCAGCGTAGAGTCGGGGAACACTGAAGCTTTCTTT.

The chain joins TRBV5-1 to TRBJ2-7; perhaps TRBD1 as D (7 bases). The CDR3 covers 14 residues. Germline-derived CDR1 and CDR2 are SGHRS and YFSETQ. Trimming left V 1 base short and J 3 bases short, with 11 bases between. This CDR3 is CASSLSQGGYEQYF. The CDR3 region has the DNA TGCGCCAGCAGCTTGAGTCAGGGGGGCTACGAGCAGTACTTC.

The chain joins TRBV21-1 to TRBJ2-3; TRBD1 is the table's D call and was not checked against the DNA. TRBV21-1 is labeled a pseudogene. This CDR3 has 14 residues. The CDR3 here is CASSKGTGTDTQYF. The CDR3 DNA reads TGTGCCAGCAGCAAAGGTACAGGCACAGATACGCAGTATTTT.

CDR3 residues: CASSLGDRWDTQYF. In DNA form, the CDR3 reads TGCGCCAGCAGCTTGGGGGACAGGTGGGATACGCAGTATTTT. The chain has TRBV5-1 and TRBJ2-3, with 8 positions matching TRBD1. CDR3 length equals 14 residues. The ends lost 0 bases at V and 6 bases at J; junction bases unmatched: 3. Germline CDR1 SGHRS, CDR2 YFSETQ.

The sample holds one count of this clone. The rearrangement uses TRBV10-2 and TRBJ2-5; a possible D gene is TRBD1 (6 bases). Trimming took 2 bases from V and 1 from J, leaving 14 bases between them. The CDR3 loop spans 16 amino acids. Germline V gene data show CDR1 as WSHSY and CDR2 as SAAADI. Here the CDR3 DNA reads TGCGCCAGCAGTGAGCCTGGACAGAACCTCCAAGAGACCCAGTACTTC. Its protein is CASSEPGQNLQETQYF.

This chain uses TRBV13 with TRBJ2-7; TRBD2 aligns across 8 bases. Germline V gene data show CDR1 as PRHDT and CDR2 as FYEKMQ (reference sequence). There are 18 residues in the CDR3. J gave up 2 bases and V 0 bases, and 12 bases lay outside the gene matches. The CDR3 DNA follows: TGTGCCAGCAGCTTAGGACGGGGGGGCACACGAAAAACCTACGAGCAGTACTTC. Amino acid sequence: CASSLGRGGTRKTYEQYF.

This chain links TRBV28 with TRBJ2-7; weak D call: TRBD1 (8 bases). The CDR3 loop spans 17 amino acids. Germline-derived CDR1 and CDR2 are MDHEN and SYDVKM. Trimming shortened V by 11 bases and J by 6 bases, and 32 bases separated the two germline ends. CDR3 DNA: TGTGCCTCCTCCCCATGGACAGGGACCCGAGGGGGGGGCGAGCAGTACTTC. This gives the protein CASSPWTGTRGGGEQYF. Full variable domain (outside the CDR3, taken from reference TRBV28 and TRBJ2-7): DVKVTQSSRYLVKRTGEKVFLECVQDMDHENMFWYRQDPGLGLRLIYFSYDVKMKEKGDIPEGYSVSREKKERFSLILESASTNQTSMYLCASSPWTGTRGGGEQYFGPGTRLTVT.

The rearrangement uses TRBV4-1 and TRBJ2-7, with 8 bases fitting TRBD1. Unmatched junction bases numbered 10, after V lost 4 bases and J lost 5 bases. The CDR3 spans 15 residues. The germline gives CDR1 MGHRA, CDR2 YSYEKL. In DNA, the CDR3 is TGCGCCAGCAGCCTGGTCTGGACAGGGCGCGACGAGCAGTACTTC. This encodes CASSLVWTGRDEQYF.

This chain uses TRBV9 with TRBJ2-3, with 10 bases that match TRBD1. The germline V gene encodes CDR1 SGDLS and CDR2 YYNGEE. Trimming cost V 2 bases and J 2 bases; bases outside gene matches: 8. The CDR3 is made up of 17 amino acids. CDR3 in DNA: TGTGCCAGCAGCGTTCGACAGGGGGCCTTAGCCACAGATACGCAGTATTTT. Translated, it gives CASSVRQGALATDTQYF.

V usage is TRBV11-2 and J usage is TRBJ2-1; 9 bases are a match to TRBD2. CDR3 length: 15 amino acids. With V trimmed by 4 bases and J by 7 bases, 8 bases remained unmatched. Looked up from germline, CDR1 is SGHAT and CDR2 is FQNNGV. The CDR3, as DNA: TGTGCCAGCAGCTCGCGGGAGGGTGAGCGGAATGAGCAGTTCTTC. Translating gives CASSSREGERNEQFF.